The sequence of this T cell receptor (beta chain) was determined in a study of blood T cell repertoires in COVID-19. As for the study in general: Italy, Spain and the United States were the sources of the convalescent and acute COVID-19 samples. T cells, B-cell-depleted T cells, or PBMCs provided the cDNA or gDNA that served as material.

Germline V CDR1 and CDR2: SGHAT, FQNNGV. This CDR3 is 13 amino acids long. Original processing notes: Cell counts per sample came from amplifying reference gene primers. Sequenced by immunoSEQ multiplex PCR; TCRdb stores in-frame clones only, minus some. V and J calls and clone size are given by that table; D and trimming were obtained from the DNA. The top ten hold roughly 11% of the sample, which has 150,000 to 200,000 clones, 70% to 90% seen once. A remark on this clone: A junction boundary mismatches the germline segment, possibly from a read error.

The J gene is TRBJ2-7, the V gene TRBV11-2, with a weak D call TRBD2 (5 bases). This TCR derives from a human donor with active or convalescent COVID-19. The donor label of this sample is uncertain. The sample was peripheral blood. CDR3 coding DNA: TGTGCCAGCAGCTTAGGAGGGCCCTACAAGCAGTACTTC. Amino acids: CASSLGGPYKQYF.